The following is a TCR beta chain sequence with its context. Sequenced by immunoSEQ multiplex PCR; TCRdb stores in-frame clones only, minus some. The sample has about 8,000 clones, approximately 87% seen once. The entry originates in a study of technical replicates of blood from a handful of donors. This CDR3 is 15 amino acids long. V gave up 2 bases and J gave up 11 bases; unmatched junction bases: 16. The germline V gene has CDR1 SQVTM and CDR2 ANQGSEA. The chain links TRBV29-1 to TRBJ1-1; 8 nucleotides match TRBD1. The source of this sequence is a human donor in good health. Input material: PBMCs. The CDR3 is CSVELSGRGPLGAFF. In DNA form, the CDR3 reads TGCAGCGTTGAATTATCGGGCAGGGGGCCCCTCGGGGCTTTCTTT.